This T cell receptor beta chain was observed in a study of CD4 T cells in relation to SARS-CoV-2 and coronaviruses. Germline assignment: CDR1 SGHTA and CDR2 FQGNSA. The CDR3 totals 15 residues. The V segment lost 5 bases and the J segment 2 bases; nucleotides outside the gene matches: 5. As to this clone: The antigen is undetermined.

Before the COVID-19 pandemic, during about 2011-2019, CD4+ T cells were taken from unexposed donors. Naive and memory CD4+ T cell DNA was deep-sequenced without culture. Assay: immunoSEQ multiplex PCR; the TCRdb copy retains only in-frame clones and omits some. The repertoire has approximately 59,000 clones, more than 75% of them found once; the top ten carry 1.6%. Whole-study results and caveats: Compared with monoreactive clones, crossreactive clones showed significantly weaker SARS-CoV-2 expansion. Approximately 65% of donors had memory CD4+ clonotypes crossrecognizing SARS-CoV-2 and common cold coronavirus spike. Culture-expanded clones reflect memory recall rather than primary priming during culture.

This receptor was taken from a human donor in good health. This chain connects TRBV7-2 to TRBJ1-4; TRBD1 agrees at 7 bases. Input material: memory CD4+ T cells from PBMCs. CDR3 residues: CASSLRGQTNEKLFF. CDR3 bases: TGTGCCAGCAGCCTGAGGGGGCAGACTAATGAAAAACTGTTTTTT.